This is a list of T cell receptor beta chains from one sample in a study of OX40 agonist ivuxolimab in advanced cancers. TCRdb's table, derived via immunoSEQ multiplex PCR, lists solely in-frame clones and lacks some. The sample holds roughly 90,000 clones; around 90% are singletons and the top ten take approximately 0.3%. The source was CD4+ or CD8+ T cells sorted from blood, collected in a trial of the OX40 agonist ivuxolimab. The receptors were gathered from an adult with an advanced solid tumor such as melanoma, head and neck, liver or kidney cancer. The CDR3 runs from the conserved cysteine through the conserved F or W. The order of the fields is V gene, J gene, D gene, clone size, CDR3 DNA, CDR3 protein. A D gene is named only where the DNA matches it firmly. For some rows the clone size is stated as once, few or many, or as a class when expanded; others skip it.

v_gene: TRBV5-1; j_gene: TRBJ2-7; d_gene: -; abundance: -; CDR3nt: TGCGCTAGCAGCTTGAACAGAAACTATGAGCAGTACTTC; CDR3aa: CASSLNRNYEQYF
v_gene: TRBV18; j_gene: TRBJ2-7; d_gene: -; abundance: -; CDR3nt: TGTGCCAGCTCACCGGGCCCACCTCCCGGGTACGAGCAGTACTTC; CDR3aa: CASSPGPPPGYEQYF
v_gene: TRBV2; j_gene: TRBJ1-5; d_gene: -; abundance: -; CDR3nt: TGTGCCAGCAGTCAGGGAGGGGGAAACCAGCCCCAGCATTTT; CDR3aa: CASSQGGGNQPQHF
v_gene: TRBV11-2; j_gene: TRBJ1-5; d_gene: -; abundance: -; CDR3nt: TGTGTCACCTGGGGGGCGACGGGCGATCAGCCCCAGCATTTT; CDR3aa: CVTWGATGDQPQHF
v_gene: TRBV5-4; j_gene: TRBJ2-3; d_gene: TRBD1; abundance: -; CDR3nt: TGTGCCAGCAGCTCGCGGACAGGGTGGGGTGATACGCAGTATTTT; CDR3aa: CASSSRTGWGDTQYF
v_gene: TRBV7-2; j_gene: TRBJ2-1; d_gene: -; abundance: -; CDR3nt: TGTGCCAGCAGCTTAGCGCTTCGGGCAGGGTCCTACAATGAGCAGTTCTTC; CDR3aa: CASSLALRAGSYNEQFF
v_gene: TRBV18; j_gene: TRBJ2-5; d_gene: TRBD2; abundance: -; CDR3nt: TGTGCCAGCTCACCACGCCTAGCGGGAGTGGGGACCCAGTACTTC; CDR3aa: CASSPRLAGVGTQYF
v_gene: TRBV7-9; j_gene: TRBJ1-3; d_gene: -; abundance: -; CDR3nt: TGTGCCAGCAGCCACATTAACAGCGCAATCTCTGGAAACACCATATATTTT; CDR3aa: CASSHINSAISGNTIYF
v_gene: TRBV18; j_gene: TRBJ1-4; d_gene: -; abundance: -; CDR3nt: TGTGCCAGCTCACAGGGACGGGGAGAGGGAAAACTGTTTTTT; CDR3aa: CASSQGRGEGKLFF
v_gene: TRBV5-5; j_gene: TRBJ1-4; d_gene: -; abundance: -; CDR3nt: TGTGCCAGCAGCAGGGACACGTCTAATGAAAAACTGTTTTTT; CDR3aa: CASSRDTSNEKLFF
v_gene: TRBV7-9; j_gene: TRBJ1-2; d_gene: -; abundance: -; CDR3nt: TGTGCCAGCAGCTTAGCAGGGGGGAGAGAAAACTATGGCTACACCTTC; CDR3aa: CASSLAGGRENYGYTF
v_gene: TRBV28; j_gene: TRBJ2-1; d_gene: TRBD2; abundance: -; CDR3nt: TGTGCCAGCAGTCTAACTAGCGGGGGGTACAATGAGCAGTTCTTC; CDR3aa: CASSLTSGGYNEQFF
v_gene: TRBV7-9; j_gene: TRBJ2-7; d_gene: TRBD2; abundance: few; CDR3nt: TGTGCCAGCAGCCAATGGCTAGCGGGAGGTCACGAGCAGTACTTC; CDR3aa: CASSQWLAGGHEQYF